This TCR beta chain derives from a study of beta chain features in type 1 diabetes. Study outcomes and limitations: People with Type 1 diabetes carried modestly yet significantly shorter TCRB CDR3s in all four CD4+ subsets.

Via CD45RO/CCR7/CD25/CD127/CD95/CD27, cells of the CD4+ naive, central memory, regulatory and stem cell-like memory subsets were sorted. Turning to this clone: Its antigen is undetermined.

Investigators reverse transcribed all isolated RNA, so they sequenced expressed TCRB transcripts. This table comes from immunoSEQ multiplex PCR, and its TCRdb copy is limited to in-frame clones, with some not included. The sample includes 160,000 or so clones, around 8.4% of them seen just once. Losses at the gene ends were 0 bases for V and 7 bases for J; bases not matched to a gene: 6. The CDR3 has 16 residues. Germline V gene sequence: CDR1 SGDLS, CDR2 YYNGEE. The chain employs TRBV9 and TRBJ1-4; TRBD1 matches 10 bases. Source material: central memory CD4+ T cells from blood. This receptor was taken from a woman aged 18-35 years with type 1 diabetes. The CDR3 sequence: CASSVGGRDRGEKLFF. The CDR3 DNA sequence: TGTGCCAGCAGCGTAGGAGGCCGGGACAGGGGTGAAAAACTGTTTTTT.